The present TCR beta chain was sequenced within a study of shared clonotypes between healthy human individuals. Whole-study results and caveats: Genetic and exposure-history diversity was limited by the small donor number.

In regard to this clone: No antigen is known for it. Sequence at one end of the junction differs from germline and may be a read error.

Assay runs were performed at deep level. Clones were sequenced by immunoSEQ multiplex PCR, and TCRdb holds only the in-frame ones, with some missing. This table has around 940,000 clones, roughly 72% appearing once. There are 16 residues in the CDR3. CDR1 and CDR2 from the germline V gene are SEHNR and FQNEAQ (reference sequence). The chain links TRBV7-9 to TRBJ2-6; D possibly corresponds to TRBD2 (5 bases). The material sequenced was memory CD4+ T cells sorted from blood. As for subset: CD45RA-negative fraction. This receptor was obtained from a man aged 18-30 years in good health. The CDR3 loop reads CASSLASRSGANVLTF. CDR3 coding DNA: TGTGCCAGCAGCCTAGCTTCCCGCTCTGGGGCCAACGTCCTGACTTTC.